This T cell receptor (beta chain) was sequenced during a study of beta chain features in type 1 diabetes. General observations from the study: Whether TCRB rearrangement is influenced by HLA type was left unresolved in this analysis. PCR might favor shorter templates, but any such skew would affect patients and controls equally.

Expressed TCRB transcripts got sequenced, as all isolated RNA was reverse transcribed. Profiling relied on immunoSEQ multiplex PCR, and the TCRdb table lists in-frame clones only, not all of them. The table records about 59,000 clones, 59% of them present only once. This clone occurred a few times. As yet, its antigen is unknown. There was one heparinised blood draw per donor, averaging roughly 100 mL. The sequenced sample consisted of Tregs from blood. This sequence was found in a woman between 18 and 29 years old in good health.

The CDR3 loop reads CASSGGDRGRGYSPLHF. The CDR3 DNA is TGTGCCAGCAGTGGGGGGGACCGGGGAAGAGGCTACTCACCCCTCCACTTT. This rearrangement joins TRBV2 to TRBJ1-6; TRBD1 is a possible D gene (5 bases). In germline, CDR1 is SNHLY, CDR2 FYNNEI. The CDR3 sequence is 17 residues long. Trimming stripped 4 bases from V and 10 bases from J, with 23 bases between.